A single sample is the source of the 32 T cell receptor beta chains below, sequenced in a study of control samples from healthy donors and cancer patients. Sequencing was performed with immunoSEQ multiplex PCR; in TCRdb, only in-frame clones are kept and a portion is missing. The table has just under 150,000 clones, approximately 92% seen once. Sample: blood. These receptor sequences come from a man aged 30 to 39 in good health.

This clone was counted between two and nine times. V gene TRBV5-6 combines with J gene TRBJ1-1, with no clear D. Germline assignment: CDR1 SGHDT and CDR2 YYEEEE. The CDR3 consists of 15 residues. V was cut by 1 base and J by 0 bases, with 10 bases left in between. The CDR3 DNA sequence: TGTGCCAGCAGCTTGAAACCGGGGTTGAACACTGAAGCTTTCTTT. Protein product: CASSLKPGLNTEAFF.

This CDR3 reads CAIRQKMNTEAFF. The CDR3 nucleotides are TGTGCCATCAGACAGAAGATGAACACTGAAGCTTTCTTT. The chain couples TRBV10-3 to TRBJ1-1; D gene unclear. Germline V gene sequence: CDR1 ENHRY, CDR2 SYGVKD. The CDR3 runs to 13 residues. Deletions cut 6 bases from V and 0 bases from J, with 8 bases between.

The chain carries TRBV2 and TRBJ1-1, with 11 bases matching TRBD1. The CDR3 sequence is 13 residues long. The V gene's germline CDR1 is SNHLY and CDR2 FYNNEI. Losses at the gene ends were 5 bases for V and 10 bases for J; bases not matched to a gene: 6. CDR3 DNA sequence: TGTGCCAGCAGTAAGGACAGGGGGCAGGCAGCTTTCTTT. Encoded protein: CASSKDRGQAAFF.

CDR3 protein: CASSPRKETLNNEQFF. CDR3 bases: TGTGCCAGCAGCCCAAGGAAGGAAACCCTAAACAATGAGCAGTTCTTC. This sequence joins TRBV5-6 and TRBJ2-1; D is unresolved. Looked up from germline, CDR1 is SGHDT and CDR2 is YYEEEE. Trimming left V 4 bases short and J 5 bases short, with 19 bases between. The CDR3 loop spans 16 amino acids.

This rearrangement joins TRBV7-9 to TRBJ1-5; TRBD1 aligns across 12 bases. This CDR3 contains 15 residues. Germline V gene data show CDR1 as SEHNR and CDR2 as FQNEAQ (reference sequence). Trimming at V came to 4 bases and at J to 5 bases, leaving 3 bases not matched to a gene. Written as DNA, the CDR3 is TGTGCCAGCAGCTCGGGACAGGGGGCCCATCAGCCCCAGCATTTT. As protein: CASSSGQGAHQPQHF. Full variable domain (remainder filled in from reference TRBV7-9 and TRBJ1-5): DTGVSQNPRHKITKRGQNVTFRCDPISEHNRLYWYRQTLGQGPEFLTYFQNEAQLEKSRLLSDRFSAERPKGSFSTLEIQRTEQGDSAMYLCASSSGQGAHQPQHFGDGTRLSIL.

The V call is TRBV5-5, the J call TRBJ2-7; D remains unclear. CDR1 and CDR2 (germline): SGHKS, YYEKEE (reference sequence). There are 11 residues in the CDR3. Trimming left V 2 bases short and J 4 bases short, with 4 bases between. The CDR3 DNA follows: TGTGCCAGCAGCTTCGCGTACGAGCAGTACTTC. It codes for CASSFAYEQYF.

The V call is TRBV6-5, the J call TRBJ2-1; no clear D gene. CDR1 is MNHEY, CDR2 SVGAGI, per germline. The CDR3 runs 13 residues. Deletions cut 0 bases from V and 11 bases from J, with 11 bases between. This CDR3 is CASSYSVLGQQFF. The CDR3 DNA reads as TGTGCCAGCAGTTACTCGGTCCTCGGACAGCAGTTCTTC.

This chain joins TRBV19 and TRBJ1-1; D is undetermined. This CDR3 is built from 14 residues. Germline loops: CDR1 LNHDA, CDR2 SQIVND (reference sequence). The V gene lost 1 base and the J gene lost 1 base, with 7 bases spanning the gap. The CDR3 sequence is CASSIALKNTEAFF. CDR3 DNA: TGTGCCAGTAGTATAGCGTTGAAGAACACTGAAGCTTTCTTT.

The rearrangement joins TRBV11-2 to TRBJ2-7, with 10 bases identical to TRBD1. The germline V gene encodes CDR1 SGHAT and CDR2 FQNNGV. The V segment lost 5 bases and the J segment 5 bases; nucleotides outside the gene matches: 6. The CDR3 is 14 amino acids. The CDR3 protein is CASSRDRGTDEQYF. CDR3 DNA: TGTGCCAGCAGCCGGGACAGGGGTACAGACGAGCAGTACTTC.

The rearrangement joins TRBV7-3 to TRBJ1-5; D not resolved. With 4 bases removed from V and 7 bases from J, the gap between germline ends came to 11 bases. The CDR3 contains 13 residues. Per germline, CDR1 SGHTA and CDR2 FQGTGA. In nucleotides, the CDR3 is TGTGCCAGCAGCTCTTTTTGGCACCAGCCCCAGCATTTT. Amino acids: CASSSFWHQPQHF.

V is TRBV10-3 and J is TRBJ1-1; no reliable D call. CDR3 length equals 13 residues. Germline V gene lookup returns CDR1 ENHRY and CDR2 SYGVKD. V was shortened by 7 bases and J by 5 bases, with 14 bases between the two germline ends. CDR3 in amino acids: CAIKNIVRTEAFF. The CDR3 nucleotides are TGTGCCATCAAAAATATAGTCCGGACTGAAGCTTTCTTT.

This sequence joins TRBV4-1 and TRBJ1-1, with 7 bases matching TRBD1. The CDR3 runs 14 residues. V gave up 1 base and J gave up 5 bases; unmatched junction bases: 4. The germline gives CDR1 MGHRA, CDR2 YSYEKL. CDR3 nucleotide sequence: TGCGCCAGCAGCCAAGTGGCAGGGGGGACTGAAGCTTTCTTT. Protein sequence: CASSQVAGGTEAFF.

V and J are TRBV11-2 and TRBJ1-6; the match to TRBD1 covers 7 bases. This CDR3 is built from 16 residues. The V and J ends lost 5 bases and 6 bases, in that order; junction bases with no gene match: 10. Germline V gives CDR1 SGHAT, CDR2 FQNNGV. CDR3 region: CASSVPTGFTNSPLHF. In DNA, the CDR3 is TGTGCCAGCAGCGTACCGACAGGGTTTACTAATTCACCCCTCCACTTT.

CDR3 DNA sequence: TGTGCCAGCAGTACGGGGGGGCCTAATGAGCAGTTCTTC. Translated: CASSTGGPNEQFF. The V and J genes are TRBV12-3 or TRBV12-4 and TRBJ2-1, with 8 bases that match TRBD2. The CDR3 loop spans 13 amino acids. The V gene end was trimmed by 5 bases and the J gene end by 7 bases; junction bases not matched to a gene: 4.

This chain joins TRBV27 and TRBJ1-5; possibly TRBD1 for D (6 bases). Trimming pared 1 base from V and 2 bases from J, leaving 9 bases between. Germline CDR1 MNHEY, CDR2 SMNVEV (reference sequence). CDR3 length: 15 amino acids. CDR3 region: CASSLYWTGNQPQHF. Here the CDR3 DNA reads TGTGCCAGCAGTTTATATTGGACAGGCAATCAGCCCCAGCATTTT.

In the case of this clone: The identical CDR3 is also encoded by other nucleotide sequences in the sample. V gene TRBV4-1 combines with J gene TRBJ2-2, with TRBD2 matching over 10 bases. The CDR3 has 20 residues. Germline-derived CDR1 and CDR2 are MGHRA and YSYEKL. Germline trimming cut 3 bases from V and 0 bases from J; bases unmatched to any gene: 13. In DNA, the CDR3 is TGCGCCAGCAGCCAGGCTATGGGGCTAGCGGGGGTCACGAACACCGGGGAGCTGTTTTTT. Residues: CASSQAMGLAGVTNTGELFF.

The chain has TRBV3-1 (or the pseudogene TRBV3-2) and TRBJ1-2; tentative D call: TRBD1 (6 bases). This CDR3 region has 14 residues. The V gene lost 3 bases and the J gene lost 3 bases, with 11 bases spanning the gap. The germline V gene has CDR1 LGHDT and CDR2 YNNKEL (reference sequence). Here the CDR3 reads CASSQRGVHYGYTF. The CDR3 DNA follows: TGTGCCAGCAGCCAGAGGGGGGTACACTATGGCTACACCTTC.

This chain connects TRBV27 to TRBJ2-2, with 10 bases aligning to TRBD2. The CDR3 has 16 residues. The J segment lost 5 bases and the V segment lost 5 bases, leaving 8 bases of the junction unmatched. Germline CDR1 and CDR2: MNHEY and SMNVEV (reference sequence). This CDR3 is CASSPGVAGGTGELFF. The DNA for the CDR3 is TGTGCCAGCAGTCCCGGGGTAGCGGGGGGAACCGGGGAGCTGTTTTTT.

This chain joins TRBV6-5 and TRBJ1-3, with D perhaps TRBD1 (6 bases). Germline CDR1 reads MNHEY; CDR2 reads SVGAGI. Trimming stripped 1 base from V and 4 bases from J, with 14 bases between. The CDR3 sequence is 16 residues long. CDR3 residues: CASSYLDSAQGNTIYF. CDR3 sequence (DNA): TGTGCCAGCAGTTACTTGGACAGCGCACAAGGAAACACCATATATTTT.

This clone appeared a few times. The J gene is TRBJ1-5, the V gene TRBV5-1; no reliable D call. Germline values: CDR1 SGHRS, CDR2 YFSETQ. V was cut by 0 bases and J by 7 bases, with 11 bases left in between. There are 14 residues in the CDR3. CDR3 loop: CASSLGGEGQPQHF. In nucleotides, the CDR3 is TGCGCCAGCAGCTTGGGCGGGGAAGGCCAGCCCCAGCATTTT.

The chain links TRBV20-1 to TRBJ1-1; D not resolved. The V end was cut by 3 bases, the J end by 5 bases, with 16 bases between. CDR1 DFQATT and CDR2 SNEGSKA come from the germline V gene (reference sequence). The CDR3 spans 14 residues. The CDR3 region is CSASLPLAGTEAFF. The CDR3 DNA reads as TGCAGTGCTAGTCTTCCCCTTGCAGGAACTGAAGCTTTCTTT.

The chain couples TRBV9 to TRBJ2-3; weak D call: TRBD1 (5 bases). V was clipped by 0 bases and J by 2 bases, with 7 bases between them. The CDR3 totals 14 residues. Germline V lookup: CDR1 SGDLS, CDR2 YYNGEE. For the CDR3, the DNA is TGTGCCAGCAGCGTAGGGGGCCCCACAGATACGCAGTATTTT. Amino acids: CASSVGGPTDTQYF.

The V gene is TRBV7-2, the J gene TRBJ1-5; a weak D match, TRBD1 (5 bases). This CDR3 region has 15 residues. Trimming removed 5 bases from V and 2 bases from J, with 13 bases in between. Germline CDR1 is SGHTA and CDR2 is FQGNSA. CDR3 region: CASSGDSSRNQPQHF. For the CDR3, the DNA is TGTGCCAGCAGCGGAGACAGTAGTCGCAATCAGCCCCAGCATTTT.

This chain joins TRBV11-2 and TRBJ2-7; D is unresolved. Trimming cost V 2 bases and J 1 base, with 3 bases left between them. The CDR3 loop spans 12 amino acids. The germline gives CDR1 SGHAT, CDR2 FQNNGV. The CDR3 DNA sequence: TGTGCCAGCAGCTTAAAGTCCTACGAGCAGTACTTC. Residues: CASSLKSYEQYF.

V usage is TRBV6-5 and J usage is TRBJ1-2; D might be TRBD1 (5 bases). Germline values: CDR1 MNHEY, CDR2 SVGAGI. The CDR3 consists of 13 residues. V lost 8 bases and J 7 bases, leaving 17 bases between the germline ends. The CDR3 region is CASGPQANGGYTF. CDR3 coding DNA: TGTGCCAGCGGACCACAGGCAAATGGTGGCTACACCTTC.

The rearrangement joins TRBV2 to TRBJ1-1; D is uncertain. The CDR3 totals 13 residues. V dropped 7 bases and J dropped 0 bases, with 9 bases sitting between them. In germline, CDR1 is SNHLY, CDR2 FYNNEI. Here the CDR3 reads CASKGNMNTEAFF. The CDR3 region has the DNA TGTGCCAGCAAGGGAAACATGAACACTGAAGCTTTCTTT. Full variable domain (remainder filled in from reference TRBV2 and TRBJ1-1): EPEVTQTPSHQVTQMGQEVILRCVPISNHLYFYWYRQILGQKVEFLVSFYNNEISEKSEIFDDQFSVERPDGSNFTLKIRSTKLEDSAMYFCASKGNMNTEAFFGQGTRLTVV.

The chain is built from TRBV7-7 and TRBJ1-6, with D possibly TRBD1 on 5 matching bases. The ends were cut back, 5 bases at V and 12 bases at J, with 14 bases in the middle. CDR1 is SSHAT and CDR2 is FNYEAQ in the germline V gene (reference sequence). The CDR3 is 13 amino acids. CDR3 sequence reads: CASSPSSGGPLHF. The DNA for the CDR3 is TGTGCCAGCAGCCCCTCCTCGGGGGGACCCCTCCACTTT.

This chain links TRBV5-1 with TRBJ2-1; the match to TRBD1 covers 9 bases. CDR1 is SGHRS and CDR2 is YFSETQ in the germline V gene. The V and J ends lost 2 bases and 8 bases, in that order; junction bases with no gene match: 8. The CDR3 extends over 15 amino acids. The CDR3 here is CASSLQGALMDEQFF. CDR3 DNA: TGCGCCAGCAGCTTACAGGGGGCCCTAATGGATGAGCAGTTCTTC.

The V gene is TRBV19, the J gene TRBJ1-2, with 9 bases fitting TRBD1. Germline V gene lookup returns CDR1 LNHDA and CDR2 SQIVND (reference sequence). J gave up 5 bases and V 7 bases, and 8 bases lay outside the gene matches. This CDR3 has 14 residues. The CDR3 is CASTRTGVTYGYTF. In nucleotides, the CDR3 is TGTGCCAGTACCCGGACAGGGGTGACGTATGGCTACACCTTC.

This chain links TRBV2 with TRBJ2-5; TRBD2 is a possible D gene (7 bases). V was trimmed by 4 bases and J by 5 bases, leaving 17 bases between them. This CDR3 comprises 15 residues. Germline V gives CDR1 SNHLY, CDR2 FYNNEI. CDR3 region: CASSGVGGAWETQYF. CDR3 nucleotide sequence: TGTGCCAGCAGTGGAGTGGGGGGGGCCTGGGAGACCCAGTACTTC.

The chain carries TRBV7-8 and TRBJ1-1; D call uncertain. V lost 0 bases to trimming and J lost 1 base, with 6 bases between them. This CDR3 has 14 residues. Looked up from germline, CDR1 is SGHVS and CDR2 is FQNEAQ. CDR3 sequence: CASSLAISNTEAFF. CDR3 nucleotide sequence: TGTGCCAGCAGCTTAGCGATATCGAACACTGAAGCTTTCTTT. Together with reference TRBV7-8 and TRBJ1-1, the CDR3 gives the full variable domain: GAGVSQSPRYKVAKRGQDVALRCDPISGHVSLFWYQQALGQGPEFLTYFQNEAQLDKSGLPSDRFFAERPEGSVSTLKIQRTQQEDSAVYLCASSLAISNTEAFFGQGTRLTVV.

This clone appeared a single time. The rearrangement joins TRBV27 to TRBJ2-2; unclear D gene. The CDR3 consists of 12 residues. CDR1 is MNHEY, CDR2 SMNVEV, per germline (reference sequence). Trimming removed 0 bases at V and 8 bases at J, with 4 bases between. The CDR3 DNA reads as TGTGCCAGCAGTTTATCGGCGGGGGAGCTGTTTTTT. It codes for CASSLSAGELFF.